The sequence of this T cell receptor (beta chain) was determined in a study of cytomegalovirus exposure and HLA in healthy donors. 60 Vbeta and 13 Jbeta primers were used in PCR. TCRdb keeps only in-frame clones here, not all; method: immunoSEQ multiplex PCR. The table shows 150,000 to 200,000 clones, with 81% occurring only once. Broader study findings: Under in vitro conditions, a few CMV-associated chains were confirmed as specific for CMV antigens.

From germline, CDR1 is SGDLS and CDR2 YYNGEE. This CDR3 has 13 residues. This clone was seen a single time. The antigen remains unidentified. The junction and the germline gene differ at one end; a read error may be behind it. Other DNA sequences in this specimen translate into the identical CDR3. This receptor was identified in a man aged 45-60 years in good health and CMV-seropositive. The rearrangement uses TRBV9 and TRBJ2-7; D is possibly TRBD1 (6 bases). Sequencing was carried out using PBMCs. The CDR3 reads CASSVGQSYEQYF. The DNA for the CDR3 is TGTGCCAGTAGCGTAGGACAGAGCTACGAGCAGTACTTC.